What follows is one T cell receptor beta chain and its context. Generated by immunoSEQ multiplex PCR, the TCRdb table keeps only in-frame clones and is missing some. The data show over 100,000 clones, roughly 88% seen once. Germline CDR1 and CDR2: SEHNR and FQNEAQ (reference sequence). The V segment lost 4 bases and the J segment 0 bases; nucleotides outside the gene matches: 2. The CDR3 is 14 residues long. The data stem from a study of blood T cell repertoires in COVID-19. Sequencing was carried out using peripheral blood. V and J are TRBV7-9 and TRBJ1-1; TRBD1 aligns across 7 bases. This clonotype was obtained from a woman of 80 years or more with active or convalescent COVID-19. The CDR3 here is CASSSTGMNTEAFF. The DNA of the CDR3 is TGTGCCAGCAGCTCGACAGGGATGAACACTGAAGCTTTCTTT. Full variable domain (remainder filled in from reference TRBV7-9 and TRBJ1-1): DTGVSQNPRHKITKRGQNVTFRCDPISEHNRLYWYRQTLGQGPEFLTYFQNEAQLEKSRLLSDRFSAERPKGSFSTLEIQRTEQGDSAMYLCASSSTGMNTEAFFGQGTRLTVV.